One and the same sample provided the 17 T cell receptor beta chains below, sequenced in a study of lymphopenia after photon versus proton radiotherapy. The repertoire was sequenced with immunoSEQ multiplex PCR; TCRdb's copy has only in-frame clones and lacks some. The sample holds 65,000 to 85,000 clones, roughly 90% seen once. Specimen: peripheral blood, collected from a patient treated with photon-based radiotherapy. Receptors were obtained from a woman between 35 and 50 years old with cholangiocarcinoma.

The chain links TRBV11-2 to TRBJ1-1; maybe TRBD1 (6 bases). The CDR3 extends over 16 amino acids. The germline V gene has CDR1 SGHAT and CDR2 FQNNGV. Trimming stripped 5 bases from V and 0 bases from J, with 16 bases between. CDR3 protein: CASSILQGSVNTEAFF. CDR3 sequence (DNA): TGTGCCAGCAGCATTTTACAGGGTTCGGTGAACACTGAAGCTTTCTTT.

The chain links TRBV29-1 to TRBJ1-2; D is ambiguous. This CDR3 spans 13 amino acids. V dropped 5 bases and J dropped 2 bases, with 12 bases sitting between them. In germline, CDR1 is SQVTM, CDR2 ANQGSEA. The CDR3 sequence is CSVPGLFNYGYTF. CDR3 sequence (DNA): TGCAGCGTTCCCGGGCTCTTCAACTATGGCTACACCTTC.

The chain carries TRBV10-2 and TRBJ1-5; TRBD1 matches 10 bases. Per germline, CDR1 WSHSY and CDR2 SAAADI. The V and J ends lost 5 bases and 7 bases, in that order; junction bases with no gene match: 8. This CDR3 region has 15 residues. CDR3: CASSRGQGREQPQHF. The DNA of the CDR3 is TGCGCCAGCAGTAGGGGACAGGGGAGGGAGCAGCCCCAGCATTTT.

The rearrangement links TRBV6-5 to TRBJ1-2; D call uncertain. V was trimmed by 0 bases and J by 2 bases, leaving 7 bases between them. Germline lookup yields CDR1 MNHEY and CDR2 SVGAGI. The length of the CDR3 is 14 residues. The CDR3, as DNA: TGTGCCAGCAGTTACTCGAAGGTGAACTATGGCTACACCTTC. Translating it yields CASSYSKVNYGYTF.

This chain connects TRBV20-1 to TRBJ1-4; D gene uncertain. Looked up from germline, CDR1 is DFQATT and CDR2 is SNEGSKA (reference sequence). The CDR3 runs to 10 residues. V was cut by 6 bases and J by 10 bases, with 9 bases left in between. CDR3 amino acids: CSAPGTKLFF. CDR3 DNA sequence: TGCAGTGCCCCGGGAACAAAACTGTTTTTT.

This chain links TRBV30 with TRBJ1-2; tentative D call: TRBD1 (5 bases). This CDR3 has 13 residues. Germline lookup yields CDR1 GTSNPN and CDR2 SVGIG (reference sequence). Trimming took off 2 bases at V and 4 bases at J, with 11 bases between the two ends. CDR3 protein: CAWSRDGGYGYTF. The CDR3 DNA reads TGTGCCTGGAGTAGGGACGGGGGCTATGGCTACACCTTC.

This chain joins TRBV27 and TRBJ1-5; 7 nucleotides agree with TRBD1. The germline V gene has CDR1 MNHEY and CDR2 SMNVEV (reference sequence). The V segment lost 2 bases and the J segment 1 base; nucleotides outside the gene matches: 11. This CDR3 spans 18 amino acids. CDR3 DNA sequence: TGTGCCAGCAGTTTAGCCAAGACAGGGAAACGAAGCAATCAGCCCCAGCATTTT. Its translation: CASSLAKTGKRSNQPQHF.

This chain connects TRBV15 to TRBJ1-2, with D uncertain. The V gene lost 8 bases and the J gene lost 7 bases, with 20 bases spanning the gap. Germline CDR1 reads LNHNV; CDR2 reads YYDKDF (reference sequence). The CDR3 is 14 residues long. The CDR3 region has the DNA TGTGCCACCGCCCCCCGCTCGACGCTCCTTGGCTACACCTTC. Amino acids: CATAPRSTLLGYTF.

The chain is built from TRBV7-3 and TRBJ2-1, with D hard to call. Germline CDR1 and CDR2: SGHTA and FQGTGA. This CDR3 is 13 amino acids long. Trimming cost V 5 bases and J 5 bases, with 10 bases left between them. The chain's CDR3 is CASSPDYNNEQFF. The CDR3 DNA sequence: TGTGCCAGCAGCCCTGATTACAACAATGAGCAGTTCTTC.

This chain joins TRBV2 and TRBJ1-5; D possibly corresponds to TRBD1 (6 bases). CDR3 length: 13 residues. V shed 2 bases and J shed 7 bases, with 9 bases lying between them. Germline V CDR1 and CDR2: SNHLY, FYNNEI. CDR3 nucleotides: TGTGCCAGCAGTGAACAGGGGTTACAGCCCCAGCATTTT. Amino acid sequence: CASSEQGLQPQHF.

This rearrangement joins TRBV29-1 to TRBJ2-1; D gene uncertain. This CDR3 is 12 amino acids long. V was cut by 6 bases and J by 7 bases, with 13 bases left in between. Germline V gene data show CDR1 as SQVTM and CDR2 as ANQGSEA. CDR3 amino acids: CSVPRTRNEQFF. As DNA, the CDR3 is TGCAGCGTACCCCGGACGAGAAATGAGCAGTTCTTC.

V usage is TRBV6-6 and J usage is TRBJ2-5, with D perhaps given as TRBD1 or TRBD2 (5 bases each). Trimming took 0 bases from V and 11 from J, leaving 16 bases between them. CDR3 length: 14 amino acids. Germline CDR1 is MNHNY and CDR2 is SVGAGI (reference sequence). The CDR3 reads CASSYSQGLGEQYF. For the CDR3, the DNA is TGTGCCAGCAGTTACTCGCAGGGTTTGGGGGAGCAGTACTTC.

The chain has TRBV27 and TRBJ2-7; weak D call: TRBD2 (6 bases). The CDR3 contains 15 residues. CDR1 is MNHEY and CDR2 is SMNVEV in the germline V gene (reference sequence). V was pared by 4 bases and J by 1 base, with 14 bases between. Here the CDR3 DNA reads TGTGCCAGCAGTTCCGTCGGGGGTGGGTCCTACGAGCAGTACTTC. Translated, it gives CASSSVGGGSYEQYF.

The rearrangement uses TRBV30 and TRBJ2-2; D perhaps matches TRBD2 (5 bases). Trimming left V 1 base short and J 6 bases short, with 9 bases between. The CDR3 covers 13 residues. Germline V gene sequence: CDR1 GTSNPN, CDR2 SVGIG (reference sequence). The CDR3 is CAWSDGNSGELFF. The CDR3 nucleotides are TGTGCCTGGAGTGACGGGAATTCCGGGGAGCTGTTTTTT. The full variable domain, completed using reference TRBV30 and TRBJ2-2, is SQTIHQWPATLVQPVGSPLSLECTVEGTSNPNLYWYRQAAGRGLQLLFYSVGIGQISSEVPQNLSASRPQDRQFILSSKKLLLSDSGFYLCAWSDGNSGELFFGEGSRLTVL.

The V call is TRBV27, the J call TRBJ1-1; D perhaps matches TRBD1 (5 bases). V lost 2 bases and J 0 bases, leaving 13 bases between the germline ends. This CDR3 contains 16 residues. Germline V gene data show CDR1 as MNHEY and CDR2 as SMNVEV (reference sequence). CDR3 in amino acids: CASSLEGTDMNTEAFF. The CDR3 DNA is TGTGCCAGCAGTTTAGAGGGAACGGACATGAACACTGAAGCTTTCTTT.

The V and J genes are TRBV30 and TRBJ2-3; 7 bases map to TRBD1. CDR1 GTSNPN and CDR2 SVGIG come from the germline V gene (reference sequence). The CDR3 consists of 15 residues. Unmatched junction bases numbered 9, after V lost 4 bases and J lost 2 bases. In nucleotides, the CDR3 is TGTGCCTGGACCCTACAGGGGACCCCCACAGATACGCAGTATTTT. As protein: CAWTLQGTPTDTQYF.

This clone was observed once. The chain employs TRBV9 and TRBJ2-1; TRBD2 aligns across 9 bases. The CDR3 has 14 amino acids. From germline, CDR1 is SGDLS and CDR2 YYNGEE. The V gene end was trimmed by 4 bases and the J gene end by 7 bases; junction bases not matched to a gene: 6. CDR3 residues: CASSTGTSLNEQFF. The CDR3 DNA is TGTGCCAGCAGCACCGGGACTAGCTTAAATGAGCAGTTCTTC.